The rows below give T cell receptor beta chains drawn from one sample of a study of blood T cell repertoires in COVID-19. Repertoires were generated with immunoSEQ multiplex PCR, while TCRdb's copy carries only in-frame clones and drops some. Among 350,000 to 450,000 clones listed, 89% were seen once. Sequencing input: peripheral blood. The source is a woman in her thirties or forties with COVID-19, enrolled during active disease. CDR3s include the opening cysteine and the closing phenylalanine or tryptophan. Each record gives: clone size, V gene, D gene, J gene, CDR3 DNA, CDR3 protein. D genes are given only for firm matches. The size field is filled for only some rows; it gives once, few, many or a size class.

clone_size: NA; v_call: TRBV7-9; d_call: NA; j_call: TRBJ2-3; cdr3_nt: TGTGCCAGCAGCCCCTTAGCGGAGCCGCAGTATTTT; cdr3_aa: CASSPLAEPQYF
clone_size: NA; v_call: TRBV5-1; d_call: NA; j_call: TRBJ1-1; cdr3_nt: TGCGCCAGCAGCGTGACACCACCGAACACTGAAGCTTTCTTT; cdr3_aa: CASSVTPPNTEAFF
clone_size: NA; v_call: TRBV5-1; d_call: TRBD1; j_call: TRBJ1-1; cdr3_nt: TGCGCCAGCAAGGGCAGGACAGGGGAGAACACTGAAGCTTTCTTT; cdr3_aa: CASKGRTGENTEAFF
clone_size: NA; v_call: TRBV4-3; d_call: NA; j_call: TRBJ1-2; cdr3_nt: TGCGCCAGCAGCCAAGATCGCCGGAGTTATGGCTACACCTTC; cdr3_aa: CASSQDRRSYGYTF
clone_size: once; v_call: TRBV14; d_call: TRBD1; j_call: TRBJ2-7; cdr3_nt: TGTGCCAGCAGCCCCGGGACAGGGTTCTACGAGCAGTACTTC; cdr3_aa: CASSPGTGFYEQYF
clone_size: few; v_call: TRBV28; d_call: NA; j_call: TRBJ1-6; cdr3_nt: TGTGCCAGCAGTTTTTTAAACTCCTATAATTCACCCCTCCACTTT; cdr3_aa: CASSFLNSYNSPLHF
clone_size: NA; v_call: TRBV4-3; d_call: NA; j_call: TRBJ2-7; cdr3_nt: TGCGCCAGCAGCCAAGAACGAAACGGGGGGCAATACGAGCAGTACTTC; cdr3_aa: CASSQERNGGQYEQYF
clone_size: NA; v_call: TRBV14; d_call: NA; j_call: TRBJ1-2; cdr3_nt: TGTGCCAGCAGCCTAAGCGGGATCGCCTATGGCTACACCTTC; cdr3_aa: CASSLSGIAYGYTF
clone_size: NA; v_call: TRBV19; d_call: TRBD1; j_call: TRBJ1-6; cdr3_nt: TGTGCCAGCCTCGGACAGGGGAATTCACCCCTCCACTTT; cdr3_aa: CASLGQGNSPLHF
clone_size: NA; v_call: TRBV5-5; d_call: TRBD2; j_call: TRBJ2-1; cdr3_nt: TGTGCCAGCAGCAGGACTAGCGGGAGCACCTACAATGAGCAGTTCTTC; cdr3_aa: CASSRTSGSTYNEQFF
clone_size: NA; v_call: TRBV19; d_call: NA; j_call: TRBJ1-4; cdr3_nt: TGTGCCAGTAGTCCGGCAGGAGGGAATGAAAAACTGTTTTTT; cdr3_aa: CASSPAGGNEKLFF
clone_size: NA; v_call: TRBV28; d_call: NA; j_call: TRBJ1-6; cdr3_nt: TGTGCCAGCAGTCCCCCCTTGACGACCGCGCGACCGGGGAAGGATAATTCACCCCTCCACTTT; cdr3_aa: CASSPPLTTARPGKDNSPLHF
clone_size: NA; v_call: TRBV6-5; d_call: NA; j_call: TRBJ1-6; cdr3_nt: TGTGCCAGCAGTTCCAGGTTCAGTAATTCACCCCTCCACTTT; cdr3_aa: CASSSRFSNSPLHF
clone_size: NA; v_call: TRBV28; d_call: NA; j_call: TRBJ2-3; cdr3_nt: TGTGCCAGCAGAAACACGGGAACAGATACGCAGTATTTT; cdr3_aa: CASRNTGTDTQYF
clone_size: NA; v_call: TRBV4-1; d_call: NA; j_call: TRBJ2-7; cdr3_nt: TGCGCCAGCAGCCTCGGATTTGGGGAGTGGGGAGAGCAGTACTTC; cdr3_aa: CASSLGFGEWGEQYF
clone_size: once; v_call: TRBV4-3; d_call: TRBD1; j_call: TRBJ2-3; cdr3_nt: TGCGCCAGCAGCCAATTATGGGGCAGGGGGCTGACAGATACGCAGTATTTT; cdr3_aa: CASSQLWGRGLTDTQYF
clone_size: NA; v_call: TRBV21-1; d_call: NA; j_call: TRBJ2-1; cdr3_nt: TGTGCCAGCAGCACCGGTGAGACTAGCGGTTTTTACAATGAGCAGTTCTTC; cdr3_aa: CASSTGETSGFYNEQFF
clone_size: NA; v_call: TRBV5-1; d_call: TRBD2; j_call: TRBJ2-3; cdr3_nt: TGCGCCAGCAGCTCTCGGACTAGCGGGAGCGCAGATACGCAGTATTTT; cdr3_aa: CASSSRTSGSADTQYF
clone_size: once; v_call: TRBV11-2; d_call: NA; j_call: TRBJ2-3; cdr3_nt: TGTGCCAGCAGCTTAGGGTACATCACAGATACGCAGTATTTT; cdr3_aa: CASSLGYITDTQYF
clone_size: NA; v_call: TRBV5-4; d_call: TRBD1; j_call: TRBJ1-1; cdr3_nt: TGTGCCAGCAGCCAAGGGACAGGGGTTATGAACACTGAAGCTTTCTTT; cdr3_aa: CASSQGTGVMNTEAFF
clone_size: NA; v_call: TRBV30; d_call: NA; j_call: TRBJ1-5; cdr3_nt: TGTGCCTGGACGAGAGGGGTCCAGGGGTCCCAGCATTTT; cdr3_aa: CAWTRGVQGSQHF
clone_size: NA; v_call: TRBV15; d_call: NA; j_call: TRBJ1-5; cdr3_nt: TGTGCCACCAGCAGAGGGACTCCGAAGCAGCCCCAGCATTTT; cdr3_aa: CATSRGTPKQPQHF